This TCR beta chain originates from a study of T cell repertoires in cytomegalovirus infection. Overall study context: Both CMV infection and a matching HLA type were indicated by public TCR beta signatures.

This clonotype was picked up many times. Its antigen is unknown. The study, taken as a whole, reports: Of the TCR beta families, the public ones yielded a cumulative frequency that identified carriers of CMV plus the relevant HLA.

V lost 5 bases and J lost 6, with 10 bases in between. CDR3 length equals 12 residues. The germline V gene encodes CDR1 SGHTA and CDR2 FQGNSA. In TCRdb, the reads were re-called with MiXCR into one record per CDR3 protein. This repertoire shows around 490,000 distinct CDR3 sequences, approximately 26% found once; its top ten account for 13%. The sample comprised PBMCs. The TCR comes from a human donor in good health (CMV status not recorded). Some clones in this sample may be carry-over from other donors' samples. The chain has TRBV7-2 and TRBJ1-2; tentative D call: TRBD1 (5 bases). CDR3 sequence (DNA): TGTGCCAGCAGCCACAGGACTAATGGCTACACCTTC. This encodes CASSHRTNGYTF. Drawing the rest from reference TRBV7-2 and TRBJ1-2, the complete variable domain is GAGVSQSPSNKVTEKGKDVELRCDPISGHTALYWYRQSLGQGLEFLIYFQGNSAPDKSGLPSDRFSAERTGGSVSTLTIQRTQQEDSAVYLCASSHRTNGYTFGSGTRLTVV.